This T cell receptor beta chain was identified during a study of glioma-infiltrating T cells. Germline V lookup: CDR1 SGHKS, CDR2 YYEKEE (reference sequence). CDR3 length: 12 residues. Deletions cut 5 bases from V and 3 bases from J, with 7 bases between. Amplification of TCR alpha and beta CDR3 regions from RNA used iRepertoire nested multiplex PCR. TCRdb recomputed calls from the multiplex PCR reads with MiXCR, one row per CDR3 protein. The repertoire consists of about 380,000 distinct CDR3 sequences, with more than 35% occurring once and the leading ten covering around 13%. The sample was glioma tissue, nonneoplastic brain tissue, or PBMCs (not recorded which). This chain links TRBV5-5 with TRBJ2-3; no reliable D call. This TCR was sampled from a human donor with low-grade glioma or glioblastoma, undergoing nonglioma brain surgery, or in good health (not recorded which). The DNA of the CDR3 is TGTGCCAGCAGATATCTGACAGATACGCAGTATTTT. As protein: CASRYLTDTQYF.